The source of this T cell receptor (beta chain) is a study of shared clonotypes between healthy human individuals. General study results and limits: When compared with the clonotypes that were shared by all four sorted-subset donors, the non-shared clonotypes turned out to have lower generation probabilities. Sampling involved blood alone; tissue repertoires likely differ.

CDR1 and CDR2 (germline): SGHTA, FQGNSA. J lost 8 bases, V lost 5 bases, and 8 bases had no gene match. This CDR3 contains 15 residues. As concerns this clone: As yet, its antigen is unknown.

Memory CD4+ cells were the fraction left after CD45RA+ naive selection. The data were produced by immunoSEQ multiplex PCR, yet TCRdb's version contains in-frame clones alone and is incomplete. This repertoire shows about 2 million clones, approximately 95% found once; its top ten account for approximately 0.13%. This TCR derives from a man aged 18-30 years in good health. The chain carries TRBV7-2 and TRBJ2-1, with TRBD1 matching 11 bases. Sequencing input: naive CD4+ T cells sorted from blood. Sample subset: CD45RA+ positively selected. The CDR3 region has the DNA TGTGCCAGCAGCACCGGACAGGGGGCGGTGTATGAGCAGTTCTTC. Protein product: CASSTGQGAVYEQFF.